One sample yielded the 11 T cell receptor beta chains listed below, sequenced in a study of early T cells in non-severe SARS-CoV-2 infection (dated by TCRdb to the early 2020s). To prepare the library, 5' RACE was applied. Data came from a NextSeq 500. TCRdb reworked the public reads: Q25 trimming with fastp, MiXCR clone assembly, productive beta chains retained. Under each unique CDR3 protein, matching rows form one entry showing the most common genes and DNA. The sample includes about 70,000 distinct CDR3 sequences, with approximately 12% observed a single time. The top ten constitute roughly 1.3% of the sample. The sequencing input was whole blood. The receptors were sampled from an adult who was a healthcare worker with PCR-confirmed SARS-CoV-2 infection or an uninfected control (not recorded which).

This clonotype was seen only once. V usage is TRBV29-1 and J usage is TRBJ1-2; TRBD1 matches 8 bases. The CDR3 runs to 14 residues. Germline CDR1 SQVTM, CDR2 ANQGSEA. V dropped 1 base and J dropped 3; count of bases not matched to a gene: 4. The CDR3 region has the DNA TGCAGCGTTGAAGTGGACAGGGCGGACTATGGCTACACCTTC. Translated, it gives CSVEVDRADYGYTF.

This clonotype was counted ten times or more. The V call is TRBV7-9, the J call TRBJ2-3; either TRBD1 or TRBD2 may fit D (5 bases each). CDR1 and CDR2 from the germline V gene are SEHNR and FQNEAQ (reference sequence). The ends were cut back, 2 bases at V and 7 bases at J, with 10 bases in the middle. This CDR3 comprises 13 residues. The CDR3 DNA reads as TGTGCCAGCAGCTTAACTGAGGGGAATACGCAGTATTTT. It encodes CASSLTEGNTQYF.

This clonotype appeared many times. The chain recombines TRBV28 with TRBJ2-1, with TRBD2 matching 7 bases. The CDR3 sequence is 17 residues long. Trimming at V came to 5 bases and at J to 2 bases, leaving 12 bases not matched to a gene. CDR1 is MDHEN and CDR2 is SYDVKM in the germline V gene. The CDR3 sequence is CASSPRRGLTPYNEQFF. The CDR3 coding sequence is TGTGCCAGCAGTCCCAGACGGGGACTAACCCCCTACAATGAGCAGTTCTTC.

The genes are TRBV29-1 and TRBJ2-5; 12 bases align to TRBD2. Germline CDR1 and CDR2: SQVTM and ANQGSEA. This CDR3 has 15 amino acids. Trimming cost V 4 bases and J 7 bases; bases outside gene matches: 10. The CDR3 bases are TGCAGCGTTGCCCCGAGACTAGCGGGGGAGGGGACCCAGTACTTC. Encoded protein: CSVAPRLAGEGTQYF.

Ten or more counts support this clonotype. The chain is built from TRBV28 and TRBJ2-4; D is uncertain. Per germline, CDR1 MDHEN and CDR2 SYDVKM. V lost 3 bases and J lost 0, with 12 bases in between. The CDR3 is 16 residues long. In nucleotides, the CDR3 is TGTGCCAGCAGTTTTCCCGTCCGAGGAGCCAAAAACATTCAGTACTTC. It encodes CASSFPVRGAKNIQYF.

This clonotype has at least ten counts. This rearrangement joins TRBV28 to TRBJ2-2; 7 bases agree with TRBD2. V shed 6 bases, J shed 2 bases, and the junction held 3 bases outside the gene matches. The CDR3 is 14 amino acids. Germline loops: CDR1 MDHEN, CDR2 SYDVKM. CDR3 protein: CASRSGINTGELFF. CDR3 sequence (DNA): TGTGCCAGCAGGAGCGGGATCAACACCGGGGAGCTGTTTTTT.

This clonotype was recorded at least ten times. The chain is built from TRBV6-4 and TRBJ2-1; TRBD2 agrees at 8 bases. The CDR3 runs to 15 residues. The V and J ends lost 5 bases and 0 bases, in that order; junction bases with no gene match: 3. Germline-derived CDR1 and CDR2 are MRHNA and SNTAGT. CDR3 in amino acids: CASSISGGSYNEQFF. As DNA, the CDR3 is TGTGCCAGCAGTATAAGCGGGGGCTCCTACAATGAGCAGTTCTTC.

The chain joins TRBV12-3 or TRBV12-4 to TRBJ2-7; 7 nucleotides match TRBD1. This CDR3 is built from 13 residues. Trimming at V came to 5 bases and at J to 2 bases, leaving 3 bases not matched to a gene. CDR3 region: CASSGDRTYEQYF. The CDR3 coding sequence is TGTGCCAGCAGTGGGGACAGAACCTACGAGCAGTACTTC.

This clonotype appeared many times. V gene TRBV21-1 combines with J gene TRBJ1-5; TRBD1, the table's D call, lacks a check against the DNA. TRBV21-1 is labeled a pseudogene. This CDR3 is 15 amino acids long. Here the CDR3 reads CASSSPGYSNQPQHF. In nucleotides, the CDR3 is TGTGCCAGCAGCTCCCCGGGGTATAGCAATCAGCCCCAGCATTTT.

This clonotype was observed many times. The DNA of the CDR3 is TGTGCCAGCAGCCCCCGGAACAGAGTTTTAGCGGGAGCATGGAATGAGCAGTTCTTC. As protein: CASSPRNRVLAGAWNEQFF. The chain has TRBV28 and TRBJ2-1; 9 nucleotides agree with TRBD2. V trimming: 6 bases; J trimming: 7 bases; junction bases outside the gene matches: 22. This CDR3 region has 19 residues. Germline V gene sequence: CDR1 MDHEN, CDR2 SYDVKM. Full variable domain (remainder filled in from reference TRBV28 and TRBJ2-1): DVKVTQSSRYLVKRTGEKVFLECVQDMDHENMFWYRQDPGLGLRLIYFSYDVKMKEKGDIPEGYSVSREKKERFSLILESASTNQTSMYLCASSPRNRVLAGAWNEQFFGPGTRLTVL.

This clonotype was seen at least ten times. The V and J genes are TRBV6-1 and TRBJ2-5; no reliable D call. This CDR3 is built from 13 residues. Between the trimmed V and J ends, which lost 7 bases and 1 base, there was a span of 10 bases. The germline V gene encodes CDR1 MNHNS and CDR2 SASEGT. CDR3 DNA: TGTGCCAGCACCTGGTACGGCCAAGAGACCCAGTACTTC. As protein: CASTWYGQETQYF.